These 24 T cell receptor beta chains were all obtained from the same sample, sequenced in a study of human T cells and chemical hapten exposure. Time point indicated: patch test 2, 6 weeks after DPC sensitization. The treatment is: therapeutic diphenylcyclopropenone sensitization with weekly scalp DPC. TCRdb used MiXCR to reprocess the RACE reads, holding one entry per CDR3 protein. This table holds approximately 350,000 distinct CDR3 sequences, about 6.3% found once. Sequencing used whole blood, obtained in connection with sensitization to the hapten diphenylcyclopropenone (DPC). These receptors came from a woman under 30 with alopecia areata. Some clones in this sample may be carry-over from other donors' samples.

The chain employs TRBV25-1 and TRBJ2-5, with 11 bases fitting TRBD2. With V trimmed by 5 bases and J by 5 bases, 7 bases remained unmatched. The germline CDR1 and CDR2 sequences are MGHDK and SYGVNS. This CDR3 comprises 15 residues. The CDR3 nucleotides are TGTGCCAGCAGTTGGGCTAGCGGGGGGAAGGAGACCCAGTACTTC. This encodes CASSWASGGKETQYF.

This clonotype was recorded many times. This chain uses TRBV9 with TRBJ2-3; D perhaps matches TRBD1 (6 bases). The CDR3 length is 15 residues. CDR1 and CDR2 (germline): SGDLS, YYNGEE. V was clipped by 3 bases and J by 1 base, with 12 bases between them. The DNA of the CDR3 is TGTGCCAGCAGCGCCGGGACATCTGGCACAGATACGCAGTATTTT. It specifies CASSAGTSGTDTQYF.

This clonotype occurred many times. This chain links TRBV18 with TRBJ2-1; 10 positions match TRBD2. Losses at the gene ends were 2 bases for V and 9 bases for J; bases not matched to a gene: 7. The germline CDR1 and CDR2 sequences are KGHSH and LQKENI. This CDR3 has 15 amino acids. Written as DNA, the CDR3 is TGTGCCAGCTCACCAGAGCGGGGGGGCCTTGGTGAGCAGTTCTTC. Translation gives CASSPERGGLGEQFF. Variable domain in full (rest from reference TRBV18 and TRBJ2-1): NAGVMQNPRHLVRRRGQEARLRCSPMKGHSHVYWYRQLPEEGLKFMVYLQKENIIDESGMPKERFSAEFPKEGPSILRIQQVVRGDSAAYFCASSPERGGLGEQFFGPGTRLTVL.

The chain carries TRBV20-1 and TRBJ2-7, with no clear D. From germline, CDR1 is DFQATT and CDR2 SNEGSKA (reference sequence). The CDR3 contains 13 residues. The V gene lost 5 bases and the J gene lost 3 bases, with 14 bases spanning the gap. The CDR3 reads CSAQSLAGYEQYF. The CDR3 bases are TGCAGTGCTCAGTCCTTGGCCGGCTACGAGCAGTACTTC.

This clonotype was recorded a few times. The V call is TRBV7-2, the J call TRBJ1-3; tentatively, D is TRBD1 (5 bases). Trimming removed 3 bases at V and 4 bases at J, with 13 bases between. CDR1 and CDR2 (germline): SGHTA, FQGNSA. The CDR3 totals 15 residues. CDR3 DNA: TGTGCCAGCAGCTTGGCCCAACAGGCAGGAAACACCATATATTTT. It is translated as CASSLAQQAGNTIYF.

The sample holds a few counts of this clonotype. The rearrangement joins TRBV7-2 to TRBJ1-1, with TRBD1 identical over 7 bases. The germline CDR1 and CDR2 sequences are SGHTA and FQGNSA. This CDR3 is built from 14 residues. Germline trimming cut 4 bases from V and 2 bases from J; bases unmatched to any gene: 4. CDR3 DNA: TGTGCCAGCAGCTCGCAGGGGGGCAACACTGAAGCTTTCTTT. Translating gives CASSSQGGNTEAFF.

The rearrangement joins TRBV7-2 to TRBJ1-1; TRBD1 aligns across 7 bases. The germline gives CDR1 SGHTA, CDR2 FQGNSA. J lost 1 base, V lost 10 bases, and 6 bases had no gene match. The CDR3 has 13 residues. In DNA form, the CDR3 reads TGTGCCAACGGGTGGGACAGGAACACTGAAGCTTTCTTT. Translating gives CANGWDRNTEAFF.

The rearrangement links TRBV6-2 or TRBV6-3 to TRBJ2-1; 8 bases agree with TRBD1. V lost 7 bases, J lost 6 bases, and 5 bases stayed unmatched. This CDR3 is 13 amino acids long. Looked up from germline, CDR1 is MNHEY and CDR2 is SVGEGT. Here the CDR3 reads CASNQGASNEQFF. CDR3 coding DNA: TGTGCCAGCAACCAGGGGGCTAGCAATGAGCAGTTCTTC.

CDR3 region: CASSSQGGSSYEQYF. The CDR3 region has the DNA TGTGCCAGCAGCTCCCAGGGTGGTAGCTCCTACGAGCAGTACTTC. The chain is built from TRBV7-9 and TRBJ2-7; possible D gene TRBD1, 5 bases. V lost 4 bases, J lost 0 bases, and 13 bases lay in between. The CDR3 extends over 15 amino acids. CDR1 SEHNR and CDR2 FQNEAQ come from the germline V gene (reference sequence).

The V and J genes are TRBV2 and TRBJ2-7; D is unresolved. Trimming shortened V by 9 bases and J by 0 bases, and 9 bases separated the two germline ends. Germline-derived CDR1 and CDR2 are SNHLY and FYNNEI. This CDR3 comprises 12 residues. The CDR3 DNA reads TGTGCCAGTGCAATAAGCTCCTACGAGCAGTACTTC. Protein sequence: CASAISSYEQYF.

The sample holds many counts of this clonotype. The rearrangement joins TRBV6-6 to TRBJ2-1; 7 bases line up with TRBD1. The J segment lost 7 bases and the V segment lost 2 bases, leaving 8 bases of the junction unmatched. Germline assignment: CDR1 MNHNY and CDR2 SVGAGI (reference sequence). The CDR3 runs to 15 residues. The CDR3: CASSYPGQVLNEQFF. The CDR3 DNA sequence: TGTGCCAGCAGTTACCCTGGACAGGTTCTAAATGAGCAGTTCTTC.

This clonotype was counted between two and nine times. This chain uses TRBV9 with TRBJ2-3; a weak D match, TRBD1 (6 bases). V was pared by 0 bases and J by 4 bases, with 9 bases between. Germline V gene lookup returns CDR1 SGDLS and CDR2 YYNGEE. This CDR3 is built from 14 residues. The CDR3 loop reads CASSVDGGADTQYF. The CDR3 nucleotides are TGTGCCAGCAGCGTAGATGGGGGCGCAGATACGCAGTATTTT.

This clonotype turned up a few times. The rearrangement uses TRBV6-5 and TRBJ1-6, with TRBD1 identical over 9 bases. Germline V gives CDR1 MNHEY, CDR2 SVGAGI. There are 17 residues in the CDR3. The V segment lost 6 bases and the J segment 2 bases; nucleotides outside the gene matches: 8. CDR3 nucleotide sequence: TGTGCCAGCAGCATCGACAGGGGGGTAACCTATAATTCACCCCTCCACTTT. Translation: CASSIDRGVTYNSPLHF.

V usage is TRBV5-6 and J usage is TRBJ1-1, with D unclear. Germline lookup yields CDR1 SGHDT and CDR2 YYEEEE. V was shortened by 4 bases and J by 6 bases, with 10 bases between the two germline ends. The CDR3 runs to 12 residues. The CDR3 loop reads CASSADPAEAFF. The CDR3 nucleotides read TGTGCCAGCAGCGCAGACCCGGCTGAAGCTTTCTTT.

This clonotype was detected many times. The V call is TRBV7-8, the J call TRBJ2-1; D might be TRBD2 (5 bases). Germline values: CDR1 SGHVS, CDR2 FQNEAQ. This CDR3 has 13 residues. Deletions cut 4 bases from V and 8 bases from J, with 12 bases between. The CDR3 spells CASSSGVGYEQFF. For the CDR3, the DNA is TGTGCCAGCAGCTCCGGGGTGGGGTATGAGCAGTTCTTC.

This chain connects TRBV20-1 to TRBJ2-7; 7 nucleotides match TRBD1. Germline V gene data show CDR1 as DFQATT and CDR2 as SNEGSKA (reference sequence). V was clipped by 1 base and J by 2 bases; unmatched bases: 5. The CDR3 is 14 residues long. The CDR3 loop is CSARGTGEPYEQYF. The CDR3 nucleotides are TGCAGTGCTAGAGGAACAGGGGAACCCTACGAGCAGTACTTC.

This clonotype was seen many times. The J gene is TRBJ1-2, the V gene TRBV4-1; a weak D match, TRBD1 (6 bases). Germline V gives CDR1 MGHRA, CDR2 YSYEKL. The CDR3 extends over 15 amino acids. V lost 1 base to trimming and J lost 4 bases, with 13 bases between them. The CDR3 spells CASSQARTDAYGYTF. For the CDR3, the DNA is TGCGCCAGCAGCCAAGCCCGGACAGACGCCTATGGCTACACCTTC.

At least ten counts were recorded for this clonotype. V and J are TRBV7-2 and TRBJ2-1, with TRBD2 identical over 8 bases. The CDR3 extends over 16 amino acids. The germline V gene has CDR1 SGHTA and CDR2 FQGNSA. Trimming took 6 bases from V and 5 from J; bases not matched to a gene: 12. The CDR3 DNA reads as TGTGCCAGCAGGTTGGACGGGACTAGGAGACACAATGAGCAGTTCTTC. Its translation is CASRLDGTRRHNEQFF. Full variable domain (rest looked up from reference TRBV7-2 and TRBJ2-1): GAGVSQSPSNKVTEKGKDVELRCDPISGHTALYWYRQSLGQGLEFLIYFQGNSAPDKSGLPSDRFSAERTGGSVSTLTIQRTQQEDSAVYLCASRLDGTRRHNEQFFGPGTRLTVL.

This clonotype was picked up many times. V and J are TRBV12-3 or TRBV12-4 and TRBJ1-3, with D uncertain. The CDR3 loop spans 14 amino acids. Trimming took off 5 bases at V and 0 bases at J, with 8 bases between the two ends. The CDR3 spells CASSPTDSGNTIYF. The CDR3 bases are TGTGCCAGCAGTCCCACAGACTCTGGAAACACCATATATTTT.

The V and J genes are TRBV6-6 and TRBJ2-5, with 9 bases that match TRBD2. The CDR3 consists of 16 residues. Per germline, CDR1 MNHNY and CDR2 SVGAGI (reference sequence). Trimming at V came to 5 bases and at J to 4 bases, leaving 11 bases not matched to a gene. The CDR3 DNA sequence: TGTGCCAGCAGTCCGCTAGCGGGGCCCCTGGGAGAGACCCAGTACTTC. This sequence encodes CASSPLAGPLGETQYF.

This clonotype was detected only a few times. V usage is TRBV12-3 or TRBV12-4 and J usage is TRBJ2-7; D not resolved. The CDR3 has 13 amino acids. The V end was cut by 4 bases, the J end by 5 bases, with 12 bases between. CDR3 coding DNA: TGTGCCAGCAGTTCATCTACGTCCCACGAGCAGTACTTC. This codes for CASSSSTSHEQYF.

In this sample, this clonotype turned up once. V usage is TRBV6-6 and J usage is TRBJ2-5, with D maybe TRBD2 (7 bases). Germline CDR1 MNHNY, CDR2 SVGAGI (reference sequence). The CDR3 runs to 13 residues. Between the trimmed V and J ends, which lost 7 bases and 4 bases, there was a span of 13 bases. The CDR3 loop reads CASTLRGAETQYF. The CDR3, as DNA: TGTGCCAGCACCCTTCGGGGGGCAGAGACCCAGTACTTC.

The rearrangement uses TRBV5-6 and TRBJ2-1, with 8 bases matching TRBD2. The V gene end was trimmed by 4 bases and the J gene end by 8 bases; junction bases not matched to a gene: 5. Germline V gives CDR1 SGHDT, CDR2 YYEEEE. There are 13 residues in the CDR3. CDR3 loop: CASSGTSQDEQFF. For the CDR3, the DNA is TGTGCCAGCAGCGGGACTAGTCAGGATGAGCAGTTCTTC. The whole variable domain, filled in from reference TRBV5-6 and TRBJ2-1, reads DAGVTQSPTHLIKTRGQQVTLRCSPKSGHDTVSWYQQALGQGPQFIFQYYEEEERQRGNFPDRFSGHQFPNYSSELNVNALLLGDSALYLCASSGTSQDEQFFGPGTRLTVL.

V and J are TRBV2 and TRBJ2-3; tentative D call: TRBD2 (6 bases). The CDR3 has 13 amino acids. Per germline, CDR1 SNHLY and CDR2 FYNNEI. Trimming removed 7 bases from V and 2 bases from J, with 10 bases in between. The CDR3 bases are TGTGCCAGCAAATGGGACTCCACAGATACGCAGTATTTT. This sequence encodes CASKWDSTDTQYF.